This T cell receptor beta chain was sequenced for a study of blood T cell repertoires in COVID-19. Study-wide background: The United States, Italy and Spain supplied acute and convalescent COVID-19 samples.

The CDR3 runs to 11 residues. CDR1 GTSNPN and CDR2 SVGIG come from the germline V gene (reference sequence). Trimming took 7 bases from V and 9 from J, leaving 10 bases between them. This clone was picked up a small number of times. Enrollment of patients from Seattle took place during active infection, with longitudinal follow-up. Per the original data handling: Researchers report that nucleated cell counts were estimated from reference gene primer amplification. Profiled with immunoSEQ multiplex PCR; TCRdb holds only in-frame clones, not every one. That table is the source of V, J and clone size, and D and trimming were worked out from the DNA. The data contain 200,000 to 250,000 clones, about 83% of them singletons.

This sequence was found in a woman in her twenties or thirties with COVID-19, enrolled during active disease. Source material: peripheral blood. This rearrangement joins TRBV30 to TRBJ1-6; D gene uncertain. CDR3 nucleotides: TGTGCCTTCTCGGTTGGTTCACCCCTCCACTTT. It yields the protein CAFSVGSPLHF. The full variable domain, in which reference TRBV30 and TRBJ1-6 provide the parts outside the CDR3, is SQTIHQWPATLVQPVGSPLSLECTVEGTSNPNLYWYRQAAGRGLQLLFYSVGIGQISSEVPQNLSASRPQDRQFILSSKKLLLSDSGFYLCAFSVGSPLHFGNGTRLTVT.